The 20 T cell receptor beta chains listed next were all sequenced from one sample in a study of CD4 T cells in relation to SARS-CoV-2 and coronaviruses. Assay used: immunoSEQ multiplex PCR; TCRdb lists only in-frame clones, some missing. The sample records about 36,000 clones, about 79% being singletons. No antigen is known for these receptors. The sequenced sample consisted of naive CD4+ T cells from PBMCs, cultured in vitro. Sample subset: naive CD4+ T cells isolated by negative enrichment. The origin of the receptors is an adult with COVID-19.

The gene calls are TRBV24-1 and TRBJ2-2; no firm D call. Trimming removed 3 bases from V and 1 base from J, with 8 bases in between. The CDR3 length is 15 residues. CDR1 KGHDR and CDR2 SFDVKD come from the germline V gene. Here the CDR3 DNA reads TGTGCCACCAGTGATATACTACAGAACACCGGGGAGCTGTTTTTT. This encodes CATSDILQNTGELFF.

This chain joins TRBV25-1 and TRBJ1-4; TRBD1 matches at 9 bases. The V gene end was trimmed by 3 bases and the J gene end by 5 bases; junction bases not matched to a gene: 4. The CDR3 sequence is 15 residues long. Germline lookup yields CDR1 MGHDK and CDR2 SYGVNS. The CDR3 region is CASSDPGQGNEKLFF. The CDR3 nucleotides read TGTGCCAGCAGTGACCCGGGACAGGGAAATGAAAAACTGTTTTTT.

The CDR3 region is CASSLGGSSDEQYF. The CDR3 DNA sequence: TGTGCCAGCTCACTTGGGGGCTCGAGCGACGAGCAGTACTTC. The genes are TRBV7-3 and TRBJ2-7; TRBD1 might be the D (6 bases). The V and J ends lost 8 bases and 5 bases respectively, with 19 bases between them. CDR1 is SGHTA and CDR2 is FQGTGA in the germline V gene. This CDR3 spans 14 amino acids. Drawing the rest from reference TRBV7-3 and TRBJ2-7, the complete variable domain is GAGVSQTPSNKVTEKGKYVELRCDPISGHTALYWYRQSLGQGPEFLIYFQGTGAADDSGLPNDRFFAVRPEGSVSTLKIQRTERGDSAVYLCASSLGGSSDEQYFGPGTRLTVT.

The chain carries TRBV19 and TRBJ1-4; TRBD1 might be the D (6 bases). Germline-derived CDR1 and CDR2 are LNHDA and SQIVND (reference sequence). Trimming cost V 7 bases and J 0 bases, with 12 bases left between them. The CDR3 is 15 residues long. The CDR3 is CASNFRTATNEKLFF. The CDR3, as DNA: TGTGCCAGTAATTTCAGGACAGCAACTAATGAAAAACTGTTTTTT.

The chain carries TRBV7-3 and TRBJ2-1; D is unresolved. CDR3 length: 13 amino acids. Germline lookup yields CDR1 SGHTA and CDR2 FQGTGA. Trimming left V 5 bases short and J 5 bases short, with 10 bases between. In DNA, the CDR3 is TGTGCCAGCAGCCCTCCAGGAAACAATGAGCAGTTCTTC. Translation gives CASSPPGNNEQFF.

The chain joins TRBV28 to TRBJ1-1; the D is unclear. CDR3 length: 13 amino acids. The germline V and J ends were trimmed by 5 bases and 10 bases, with 17 bases remaining between them. Germline V gives CDR1 MDHEN, CDR2 SYDVKM. The CDR3 loop is CASSPVEGSRAFF. In DNA form, the CDR3 reads TGTGCCAGCAGTCCCGTTGAGGGCTCCAGAGCTTTCTTT. The variable domain in full, with the rest retrieved from reference TRBV28 and TRBJ1-1, is DVKVTQSSRYLVKRTGEKVFLECVQDMDHENMFWYRQDPGLGLRLIYFSYDVKMKEKGDIPEGYSVSREKKERFSLILESASTNQTSMYLCASSPVEGSRAFFGQGTRLTVV.

The chain recombines TRBV5-5 with TRBJ1-5; D call uncertain. V was cut by 0 bases and J by 3 bases, with 7 bases left in between. CDR1 is SGHKS and CDR2 is YYEKEE in the germline V gene (reference sequence). The CDR3 is 14 residues long. The CDR3 nucleotides read TGTGCCAGCAGCTTGGACCGCTACAATCAGCCCCAGCATTTT. This encodes CASSLDRYNQPQHF.

The gene calls are TRBV5-6 and TRBJ2-2, with D possibly TRBD2 on 6 matching bases. The CDR3 extends over 17 amino acids. Deletions cut 9 bases from V and 0 bases from J, with 21 bases between. CDR1 and CDR2 (germline): SGHDT, YYEEEE. The DNA for the CDR3 is TGTGCCACCAACAGCTTGGGGGGAGGCTCGAACACCGGGGAGCTGTTTTTT. This translates into CATNSLGGGSNTGELFF.

This rearrangement joins TRBV6-5 to TRBJ2-5, with 7 bases lining up with TRBD1. Germline CDR1 reads MNHEY; CDR2 reads SVGAGI. CDR3 size: 13 residues. V shed 6 bases, J shed 1 base, and the junction held 2 bases outside the gene matches. CDR3 region: CASRDRVQETQYF. The DNA of the CDR3 is TGTGCCAGCAGAGACAGGGTCCAAGAGACCCAGTACTTC.

This CDR3 reads CASSSGTADTQYF. The CDR3 nucleotides are TGCGCCAGCAGCTCTGGGACGGCAGATACGCAGTATTTT. The chain recombines TRBV5-1 with TRBJ2-3; tentatively, D is TRBD1 or TRBD2 (5 bases each). Germline V gene sequence: CDR1 SGHRS, CDR2 YFSETQ. The V end was cut by 3 bases, the J end by 4 bases, with 9 bases between. The CDR3 has 13 residues.

The chain has TRBV25-1 and TRBJ2-5; D is undetermined. V shed 7 bases and J shed 3 bases, with 12 bases lying between them. This CDR3 has 13 amino acids. The germline CDR1 and CDR2 sequences are MGHDK and SYGVNS. Here the CDR3 DNA reads TGTGCCAGCACCCCGACTGATAAAGAGACCCAGTACTTC. Amino acids: CASTPTDKETQYF.

The chain combines TRBV5-1 with TRBJ1-6; D possibly corresponds to TRBD1 (6 bases). V lost 5 bases and J 12 bases, leaving 30 bases between the germline ends. The CDR3 loop spans 18 amino acids. From germline, CDR1 is SGHRS and CDR2 YFSETQ. The DNA for the CDR3 is TGCGCCAGCAGACATTTCAGGGGAGGAGGCGTTGAAGTCGGACCCCTCCACTTT. Protein sequence: CASRHFRGGGVEVGPLHF.

The CDR3 sequence: CAWSGREGDEQFF. The DNA of the CDR3 is TGTGCCTGGAGTGGGCGGGAGGGAGATGAGCAGTTCTTC. The rearrangement links TRBV30 to TRBJ2-1; 9 bases are shared with TRBD2. In germline, CDR1 is GTSNPN, CDR2 SVGIG (reference sequence). The junction had 3 bases not matched to a gene; V was cut back by 1 base and J by 8 bases. There are 13 residues in the CDR3.

The table lists this clone with a few counts. This sequence joins TRBV7-6 and TRBJ2-6; D gene ambiguous. This CDR3 region has 18 residues. Germline V gives CDR1 SGHVS, CDR2 FNYEAQ. The V gene lost 1 base and the J gene lost 0 bases, with 13 bases spanning the gap. This chain's CDR3 is CASSLGTMPSSGANVLTF. As DNA, the CDR3 is TGTGCCAGCAGCTTAGGGACCATGCCCAGCTCTGGGGCCAACGTCCTGACTTTC.

The CDR3 nucleotides are TGTGCCACCAGCAGAGATTGGCCTAGCGGGAGCAATGAGCAGTTCTTC. Translation: CATSRDWPSGSNEQFF. The gene calls are TRBV15 and TRBJ2-1; 10 nucleotides line up with TRBD2. The V and J ends lost 0 bases and 6 bases, in that order; junction bases with no gene match: 5. The CDR3 consists of 16 residues. Germline values: CDR1 LNHNV, CDR2 YYDKDF (reference sequence).

This chain uses TRBV2 with TRBJ2-2; tentatively, D is TRBD1 (6 bases). V shed 6 bases and J shed 7 bases, with 12 bases lying between them. The CDR3 totals 13 residues. From germline, CDR1 is SNHLY and CDR2 FYNNEI. In nucleotides, the CDR3 is TGTGCCAGCAGCTTTACAGGGAACGGGGAGCTGTTTTTT. It codes for CASSFTGNGELFF.

This clone was observed a handful of times. CDR3 sequence: CASKYRGGNTIYF. The CDR3 DNA is TGTGCCAGCAAATACAGGGGTGGAAACACCATATATTTT. V gene TRBV12-3 or TRBV12-4 combines with J gene TRBJ1-3; 7 bases match TRBD1. The CDR3 contains 13 residues. V shed 7 bases, J shed 3 bases, and the junction held 3 bases outside the gene matches.

The V gene is TRBV30, the J gene TRBJ2-3; unclear D gene. V gave up 5 bases and J gave up 6 bases, with 9 bases separating them. Germline CDR1 reads GTSNPN; CDR2 reads SVGIG (reference sequence). The CDR3 runs 11 residues. This CDR3 reads CAWAFTDTQYF. Written as DNA, the CDR3 is TGTGCCTGGGCCTTCACGGATACGCAGTATTTT.

This rearrangement joins TRBV7-3 to TRBJ2-1, with 13 bases aligning to TRBD2. The CDR3 covers 15 residues. Germline loops: CDR1 SGHTA, CDR2 FQGTGA. V shed 5 bases and J 8 bases; nucleotides not matched to a gene: 6. CDR3 sequence reads: CASSRGLAGDDEQFF. The CDR3 DNA sequence: TGTGCCAGCAGCCGAGGACTAGCGGGAGACGATGAGCAGTTCTTC.

The chain uses TRBV20-1 and TRBJ2-5; D gene unclear. Germline loops: CDR1 DFQATT, CDR2 SNEGSKA (reference sequence). With 3 bases removed from V and 3 bases from J, the gap between germline ends came to 5 bases. The CDR3 extends over 11 amino acids. In DNA, the CDR3 is TGCAGTGCTAGTACGGAAGAGACCCAGTACTTC. As protein: CSASTEETQYF.